This entry lists 5 T cell receptor beta chains sequenced from one sample in a study of T cells in women clearing cervical HPV infection. Measured with immunoSEQ multiplex PCR; TCRdb has only the in-frame clones, and not every one. The listing records roughly 35,000 clones. The source material was blood buffy coat. The receptors derive from a woman between 18 and 75 years old with a cervical HPV16 infection that either progressed to CIN3+ or cleared (not recorded which).

In regard to this clone: The CDR3 is cut off 3 residues early in the read; its end comes from the germline J gene. The chain links TRBV19 to TRBJ2-3; TRBD1 agrees at 8 bases. The V segment lost 8 bases and the J segment 2 bases; nucleotides outside the gene matches: 9. The germline gives CDR1 LNHDA, CDR2 SQIVND (reference sequence). This CDR3 is built from 15 residues. CDR3: CASAPGQAFTDTQYF. The sequenced CDR3 bases are TGTGCCAGTGCCCCGGGACAGGCTTTCACAGATACG.

As for this clone: The CDR3 goes on 3 residues after the read ends, and that part is filled in from the germline J gene. The J gene is TRBJ2-2, the V gene TRBV2; D gene uncertain. V was shortened by 3 bases and J by 6 bases, with 11 bases between the two germline ends. In germline, CDR1 is SNHLY, CDR2 FYNNEI. The CDR3 covers 14 residues. CDR3 DNA, as far as it was read: TGTGCCAGCAGTGAGGGCAGATCCCCCGGGGAG. This gives the protein CASSEGRSPGE. The complete CDR3 reads CASSEGRSPGELFF.

In regard to this clone: The read ends 3 residues early relative to the CDR3; the germline J gene fills the gap. The chain recombines TRBV11-1 with TRBJ2-2; 8 positions agree with TRBD2. The germline CDR1 and CDR2 sequences are SGHAT and FQDESV (reference sequence). CDR3 length: 15 amino acids. After removal of 5 bases from V and 3 bases from J, the junction contained 5 bases not matched to a gene. The part of the CDR3 DNA that was read is TGTGCCAGCAGCGTTCCGGGGGGGGACACCGGGGAG. Translation gives CASSVPGGDTGE. The full CDR3 is CASSVPGGDTGELFF.

With respect to this clone: At one end the junction does not follow the germline gene, possibly because of a read error. The read ends 3 residues before the CDR3 terminus; that terminus is restored from the germline J gene. V and J are TRBV4-2 and TRBJ1-2, with 11 nucleotides matching TRBD1. The CDR3 is 15 residues long. Germline V gene lookup returns CDR1 LGHNA and CDR2 YNFKEQ. The part of the CDR3 DNA that was read is TGCGCCAGCAGCCAAGACTGGGACAGGGGGTATGGC. Translating it yields CASSQDWDRGYG. The CDR3 reads in full as CASSQDWDRGYGYTF.

Notes on this clone: The CDR3 end lies 3 residues beyond the end of the read and is filled in from the germline J gene. The J gene is TRBJ2-1, the V gene TRBV3-1 (or the pseudogene TRBV3-2), with 11 bases identical to TRBD2. The trim removed 1 base at V and 2 bases at J, leaving 10 bases unmatched. The length of the CDR3 is 19 residues. Germline assignment: CDR1 LGHDT and CDR2 YNNKEL (reference sequence). Incomplete CDR3 DNA: TGTGCCAGCAGCCAAGCCTCTTGGGGTAGCGGGAGGGCCTACAATGAG. This encodes CASSQASWGSGRAYNE. The whole CDR3 sequence reads CASSQASWGSGRAYNEQFF.